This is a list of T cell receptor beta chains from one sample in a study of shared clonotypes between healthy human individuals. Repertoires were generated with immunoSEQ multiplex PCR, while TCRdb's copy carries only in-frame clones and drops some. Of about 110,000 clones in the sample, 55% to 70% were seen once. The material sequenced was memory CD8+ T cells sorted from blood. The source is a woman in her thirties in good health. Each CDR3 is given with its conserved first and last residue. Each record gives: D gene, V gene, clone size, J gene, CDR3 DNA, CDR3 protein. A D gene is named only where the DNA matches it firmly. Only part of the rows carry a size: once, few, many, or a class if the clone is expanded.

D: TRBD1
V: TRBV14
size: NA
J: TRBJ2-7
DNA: TGTGCCAGCAGACGGACAGGGGCTAGCCGGGAGCAGTACTTC
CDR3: CASRRTGASREQYF

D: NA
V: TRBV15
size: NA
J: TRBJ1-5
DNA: TGTGCCACCAGCAGGGGCCACGCCTATAGCAATCAGCCCCAGCATTTT
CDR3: CATSRGHAYSNQPQHF

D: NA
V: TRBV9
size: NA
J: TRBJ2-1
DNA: TGTGCCAGCAGCGTGCGGGCGGATAGCTCCTACAATGAGCAGTTCTTC
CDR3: CASSVRADSSYNEQFF

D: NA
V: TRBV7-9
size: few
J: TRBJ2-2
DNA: TGTGCCAGCAGAGCAGGGACGAACACCGGGGAGCTGTTTTTT
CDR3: CASRAGTNTGELFF

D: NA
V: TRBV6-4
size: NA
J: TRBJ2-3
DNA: TGTGCCAGCAGTGACTCCGGGGCAGGAGGTTTAGATACGCAGTATTTT
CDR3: CASSDSGAGGLDTQYF

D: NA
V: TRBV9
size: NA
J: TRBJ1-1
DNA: TGTGCCAGCAGCGTAGCTTGGGGAGGGACTGAAGCTTTCTTT
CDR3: CASSVAWGGTEAFF

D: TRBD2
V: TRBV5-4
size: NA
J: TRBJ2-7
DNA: TGTGCCAGCAGCTTGTATCCTAGCGGGGATTACGAGCAGTACTTC
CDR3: CASSLYPSGDYEQYF

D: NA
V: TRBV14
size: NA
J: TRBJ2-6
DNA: TGTGCCAGCAGCCGAAGCTCTGGGGCCAACGTCCTGACTTTC
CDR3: CASSRSSGANVLTF

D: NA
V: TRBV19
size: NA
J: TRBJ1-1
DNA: TGTGCCAGTAGTATTCAGCAGGGGCCTACTGAAGCTTTCTTT
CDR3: CASSIQQGPTEAFF

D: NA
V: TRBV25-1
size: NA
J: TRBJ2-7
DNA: TGTGCCAGCAGCCCCACCGAAGGCTACGAGCAGTACTTC
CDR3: CASSPTEGYEQYF